These 15 T cell receptor beta chains originate from one sample sequenced in a study of T cells in Graves' hyperthyroidism and ophthalmopathy (dated by TCRdb to the late 2010s). The library was built by means of multiplex PCR. Sequencing was carried out with an Illumina HiSeq 2000. The TCR beta CDR3 regions were amplified from the RNA transcripts. The TCR CDR3 was subjected to a first round of RT-PCR using the HTBI primer set and the Qiagen OneStep RT-PCR kit. TCRdb's own reprocessing of the public reads used fastp at Q25 and MiXCR and kept productive beta chains. Every entry covers one CDR3 protein and lists the most common genes and DNA from its rows. The sample contains around 600,000 distinct CDR3 sequences, over 12% of them found a single time. The ten largest account for roughly 7.1% of the sample. Sequenced: blood. The receptors shown here come from a woman aged 18-29 years with Graves' ophthalmopathy.

The V call is TRBV6-1, the J call TRBJ2-1; no reliable D call. In germline, CDR1 is MNHNS, CDR2 SASEGT. Trimming removed 7 bases at V and 4 bases at J, with 14 bases between. This CDR3 has 14 amino acids. The CDR3 DNA follows: TGTGCCAGCAACATATGGACGGATTACAATGAGCAGTTCTTC. Translation gives CASNIWTDYNEQFF.

This chain's CDR3 is CASSFNVPGTGSYEQYF. CDR3 DNA sequence: TGTGCCAGCAGCTTTAATGTTCCCGGGACAGGGTCCTACGAGCAGTACTTC. The chain uses TRBV7-6 and TRBJ2-7, with TRBD1 matching over 9 bases. The junction had 10 bases not matched to a gene; V was cut back by 3 bases and J by 1 base. Germline CDR1 reads SGHVS; CDR2 reads FNYEAQ. The CDR3 extends over 17 amino acids.

This clonotype was found a few times. V and J are TRBV20-1 and TRBJ2-4; 7 bases line up with TRBD1. This CDR3 spans 14 amino acids. V gave up 6 bases and J gave up 1 base; unmatched junction bases: 6. CDR1 and CDR2 (germline): DFQATT, SNEGSKA (reference sequence). CDR3 in amino acids: CSANRGSAKNIQYF. The CDR3 DNA is TGCAGTGCCAACAGGGGAAGCGCCAAAAACATTCAGTACTTC.

This clonotype was picked up many times. The V and J genes are TRBV28 and TRBJ2-5, with 8 nucleotides matching TRBD1. The CDR3 runs to 18 residues. CDR1 MDHEN and CDR2 SYDVKM come from the germline V gene. Losses at the gene ends were 2 bases for V and 2 bases for J; bases not matched to a gene: 13. The CDR3 nucleotides are TGTGCCAGCAGTTTAAGGGCCTGGGGACAGGTCCCTCAAGAGACCCAGTACTTC. Translated: CASSLRAWGQVPQETQYF.

This clonotype was found many times. V gene TRBV7-2 combines with J gene TRBJ2-5; D gene ambiguous. From germline, CDR1 is SGHTA and CDR2 FQGNSA. The CDR3 extends over 15 amino acids. Trimming pared 1 base from V and 5 bases from J, leaving 14 bases between. The CDR3 loop is CASSLDSHSIETQYF. DNA of the CDR3: TGTGCCAGCAGCTTAGACTCACACTCGATCGAGACCCAGTACTTC.

This clonotype was detected ten times or more. The chain carries TRBV7-2 and TRBJ2-7, with D possibly matching TRBD1 (6 bases). Germline lookup yields CDR1 SGHTA and CDR2 FQGNSA. With 1 base removed from V and 2 bases from J, the gap between germline ends came to 12 bases. The CDR3 loop spans 15 amino acids. CDR3 amino acids: CASSLGYGTTYEQYF. The CDR3 nucleotides are TGTGCCAGCAGCTTAGGTTACGGGACAACCTACGAGCAGTACTTC.

This clonotype was detected many times. The chain uses TRBV6-2 or TRBV6-3 and TRBJ2-5; 8 bases align to TRBD2. Germline-derived CDR1 and CDR2 are MNHEY and SVGEGT. The CDR3 totals 15 residues. V dropped 2 bases and J dropped 4; count of bases not matched to a gene: 6. CDR3 nucleotides: TGTGCCAGCAGTTACACGGGAGGGGTAGGAGAGACCCAGTACTTC. It yields the protein CASSYTGGVGETQYF.

This clonotype was observed many times. The chain combines TRBV2 with TRBJ2-4; D is perhaps TRBD2 (6 bases). The V and J ends lost 1 base and 7 bases respectively, with 8 bases between them. From germline, CDR1 is SNHLY and CDR2 FYNNEI. The CDR3 totals 13 residues. DNA for the CDR3: TGTGCCAGCAGTGAAGGTCGGGGGAACATTCAGTACTTC. Protein product: CASSEGRGNIQYF. Filled out from reference TRBV2 and TRBJ2-4, the complete variable domain reads EPEVTQTPSHQVTQMGQEVILRCVPISNHLYFYWYRQILGQKVEFLVSFYNNEISEKSEIFDDQFSVERPDGSNFTLKIRSTKLEDSAMYFCASSEGRGNIQYFGAGTRLSVL.

This clonotype was observed at least ten times. The V and J genes are TRBV2 and TRBJ2-1; D might be TRBD1 (6 bases). This CDR3 contains 14 residues. Germline V gene lookup returns CDR1 SNHLY and CDR2 FYNNEI. Deletions cut 6 bases from V and 0 bases from J, with 9 bases between. The CDR3: CASRQGSSYNEQFF. The CDR3 DNA sequence: TGTGCCAGCAGACAGGGTAGCTCCTACAATGAGCAGTTCTTC.

Many counts were recorded for this clonotype. The chain recombines TRBV12-3 or TRBV12-4 with TRBJ2-3, with 15 bases fitting TRBD2. V trimming: 5 bases; J trimming: 6 bases; junction bases outside the gene matches: 6. CDR3 length: 16 amino acids. The CDR3 region has the DNA TGTGCCAGCAGTACCCTAGGACTAGCGGGAGGGGATACGCAGTATTTT. This encodes CASSTLGLAGGDTQYF.

In this sample, this clonotype turned up many times. The CDR3 sequence is CASSVGSRASTDTQYF. The DNA of the CDR3 is TGTGCCAGCAGCGTAGGGTCAAGGGCTAGCACAGATACGCAGTATTTT. The genes are TRBV9 and TRBJ2-3; D gene uncertain. Trimming took off 0 bases at V and 0 bases at J, with 11 bases between the two ends. The CDR3 runs to 16 residues. CDR1 SGDLS and CDR2 YYNGEE come from the germline V gene.

This clonotype was picked up many times. The chain uses TRBV20-1 and TRBJ2-5; 8 nucleotides align to TRBD1. The CDR3 sequence is 15 residues long. Looked up from germline, CDR1 is DFQATT and CDR2 is SNEGSKA (reference sequence). V trimming: 5 bases; J trimming: 2 bases; junction bases outside the gene matches: 10. CDR3 coding DNA: TGCAGTGCTTCCTCGGGACAGGACCCACAAGAGACCCAGTACTTC. Translation gives CSASSGQDPQETQYF.

The chain has TRBV6-5 and TRBJ2-5; TRBD2 matches 11 bases. The germline V gene has CDR1 MNHEY and CDR2 SVGAGI. This CDR3 region has 14 residues. V dropped 5 bases and J dropped 6; count of bases not matched to a gene: 5. The CDR3 DNA sequence: TGTGCCAGCAGTACTAGCGGGAGAAGGCAGACCCAGTACTTC. This codes for CASSTSGRRQTQYF.

This clonotype was detected ten times or more. This chain connects TRBV2 to TRBJ1-1; 7 bases line up with TRBD1. V was pared by 2 bases and J by 1 base, with 4 bases of the junction left unmatched. The CDR3 sequence is 15 residues long. Germline V CDR1 and CDR2: SNHLY, FYNNEI. DNA of the CDR3: TGTGCCAGCAGTGAAAGGGGACAGCCGAACACTGAAGCTTTCTTT. Translation gives CASSERGQPNTEAFF.

Concerning this clonotype: The junction differs from germline at one of its ends, possibly a read error. The chain employs TRBV5-6 and TRBJ2-7; weak D call: TRBD2 (7 bases). Germline V CDR1 and CDR2: SGHDT, YYEEEE. The CDR3 loop spans 16 amino acids. CDR3 in amino acids: CASSPPSGRGRYEQYF. CDR3 in DNA: TGCGCCAGCAGCCCCCCGTCTGGGCGGGGGCGATACGAGCAGTACTTC.